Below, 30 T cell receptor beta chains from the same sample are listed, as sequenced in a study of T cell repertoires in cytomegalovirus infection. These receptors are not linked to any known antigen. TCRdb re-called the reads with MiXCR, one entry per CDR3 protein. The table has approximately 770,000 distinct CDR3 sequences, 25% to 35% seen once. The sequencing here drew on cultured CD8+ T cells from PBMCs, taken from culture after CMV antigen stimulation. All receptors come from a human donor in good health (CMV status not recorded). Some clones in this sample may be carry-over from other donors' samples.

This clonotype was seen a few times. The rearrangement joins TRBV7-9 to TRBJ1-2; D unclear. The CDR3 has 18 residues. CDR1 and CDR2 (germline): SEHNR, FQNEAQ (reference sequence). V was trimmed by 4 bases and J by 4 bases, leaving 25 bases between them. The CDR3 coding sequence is TGTGCCAGCAGCTCCGTAGGGTGGCGTACTCCTGAGGGCTATGGCTACACCTTC. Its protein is CASSSVGWRTPEGYGYTF. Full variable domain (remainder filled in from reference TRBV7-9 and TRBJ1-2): DTGVSQNPRHKITKRGQNVTFRCDPISEHNRLYWYRQTLGQGPEFLTYFQNEAQLEKSRLLSDRFSAERPKGSFSTLEIQRTEQGDSAMYLCASSSVGWRTPEGYGYTFGSGTRLTVV.

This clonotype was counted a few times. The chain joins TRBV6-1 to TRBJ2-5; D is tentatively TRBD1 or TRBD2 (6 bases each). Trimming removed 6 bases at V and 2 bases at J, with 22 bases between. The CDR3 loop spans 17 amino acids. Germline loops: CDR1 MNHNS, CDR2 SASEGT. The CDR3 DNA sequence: TGTGCCAGCAGAGTAGACAGGTGGGGGGTTAGTCAAGAGACCCAGTACTTC. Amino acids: CASRVDRWGVSQETQYF.

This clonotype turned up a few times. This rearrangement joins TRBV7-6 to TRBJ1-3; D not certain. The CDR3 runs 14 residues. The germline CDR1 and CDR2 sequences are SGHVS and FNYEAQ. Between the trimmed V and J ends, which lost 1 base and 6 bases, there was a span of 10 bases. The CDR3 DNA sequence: TGTGCCAGCAGCTTAGGATGGGGAGAAAACACCATATATTTT. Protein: CASSLGWGENTIYF.

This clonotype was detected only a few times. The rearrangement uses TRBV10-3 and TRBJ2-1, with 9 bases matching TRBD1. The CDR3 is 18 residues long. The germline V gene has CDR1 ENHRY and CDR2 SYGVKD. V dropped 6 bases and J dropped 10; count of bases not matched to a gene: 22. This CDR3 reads CAISGPSGTGKVRLEQFF. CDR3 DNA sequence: TGTGCCATCAGCGGTCCGTCCGGGACAGGGAAGGTCCGTTTAGAGCAGTTCTTC.

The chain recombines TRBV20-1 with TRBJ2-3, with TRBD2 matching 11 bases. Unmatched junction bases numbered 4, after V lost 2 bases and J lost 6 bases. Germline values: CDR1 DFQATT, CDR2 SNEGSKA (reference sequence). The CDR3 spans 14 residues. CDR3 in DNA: TGCAGTGCTAGAACTAGCGGGGGTTTGGATACGCAGTATTTT. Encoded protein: CSARTSGGLDTQYF.

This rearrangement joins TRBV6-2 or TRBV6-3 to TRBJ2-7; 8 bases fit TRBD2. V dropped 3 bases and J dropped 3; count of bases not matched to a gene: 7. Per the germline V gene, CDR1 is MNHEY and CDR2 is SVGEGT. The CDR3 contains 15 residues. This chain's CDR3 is CASSYTAGGRYEQYV. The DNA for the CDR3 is TGTGCCAGCAGTTATACGGCGGGGGGACGCTACGAGCAGTACGTC.

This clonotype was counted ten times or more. The CDR3 DNA is TGTGCCAGCAGCTTAGTTCCTTACGCAGGTGGGGGCTCCACAGATACGCAGTATTTT. Protein: CASSLVPYAGGGSTDTQYF. V is TRBV7-2 and J is TRBJ2-3, with a tentative D call TRBD1 (6 bases). The V end was cut by 1 base, the J end by 2 bases, with 22 bases between. CDR1 and CDR2 (germline): SGHTA, FQGNSA. This CDR3 contains 19 residues.

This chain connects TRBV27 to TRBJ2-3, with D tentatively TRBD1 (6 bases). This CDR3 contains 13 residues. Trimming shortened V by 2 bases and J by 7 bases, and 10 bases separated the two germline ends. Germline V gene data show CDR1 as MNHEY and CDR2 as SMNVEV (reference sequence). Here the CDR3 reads CASSLGGYYTQYF. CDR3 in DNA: TGTGCCAGCAGTTTAGGGGGCTACTATACGCAGTATTTT.

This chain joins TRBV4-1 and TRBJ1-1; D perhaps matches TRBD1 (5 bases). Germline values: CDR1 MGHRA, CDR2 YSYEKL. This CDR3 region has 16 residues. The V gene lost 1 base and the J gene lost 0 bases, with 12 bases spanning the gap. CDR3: CASSQVPGRMNTEAFF. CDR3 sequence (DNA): TGCGCCAGCAGCCAAGTACCGGGACGGATGAACACTGAAGCTTTCTTT.

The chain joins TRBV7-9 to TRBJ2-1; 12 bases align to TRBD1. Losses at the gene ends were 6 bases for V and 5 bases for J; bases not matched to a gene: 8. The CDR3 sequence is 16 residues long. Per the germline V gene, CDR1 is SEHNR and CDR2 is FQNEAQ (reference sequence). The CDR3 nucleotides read TGTGCCAGCAGGTCCGGAAGGGACAGGGGGCACAATGAGCAGTTCTTC. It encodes CASRSGRDRGHNEQFF.

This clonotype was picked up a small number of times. The CDR3 reads CASTWTLKSNQPQHF. DNA for the CDR3: TGTGCCAGCACTTGGACCCTTAAGAGCAATCAGCCCCAGCATTTT. The V and J genes are TRBV28 and TRBJ1-5; D uncertain. CDR3 length equals 15 residues. Looked up from germline, CDR1 is MDHEN and CDR2 is SYDVKM. Trimming removed 7 bases from V and 1 base from J, with 14 bases in between.

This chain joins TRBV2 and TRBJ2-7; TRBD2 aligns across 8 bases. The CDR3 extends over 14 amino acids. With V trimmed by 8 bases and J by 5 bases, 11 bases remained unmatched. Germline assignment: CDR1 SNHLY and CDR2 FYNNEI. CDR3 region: CASVNPGGQDEQYF. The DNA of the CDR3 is TGTGCCAGCGTTAACCCGGGGGGGCAGGACGAGCAGTACTTC. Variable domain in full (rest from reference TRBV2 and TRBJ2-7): EPEVTQTPSHQVTQMGQEVILRCVPISNHLYFYWYRQILGQKVEFLVSFYNNEISEKSEIFDDQFSVERPDGSNFTLKIRSTKLEDSAMYFCASVNPGGQDEQYFGPGTRLTVT.

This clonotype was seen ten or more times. The CDR3: CASSSQAGERETQYF. CDR3 DNA: TGTGCCAGCAGCTCCCAAGCGGGGGAGAGAGAGACCCAGTACTTC. The chain has TRBV7-8 and TRBJ2-5, with 8 bases lining up with TRBD2. The V gene's germline CDR1 is SGHVS and CDR2 FQNEAQ. The junction had 8 bases not matched to a gene; V was cut back by 4 bases and J by 4 bases. The CDR3 spans 15 residues.

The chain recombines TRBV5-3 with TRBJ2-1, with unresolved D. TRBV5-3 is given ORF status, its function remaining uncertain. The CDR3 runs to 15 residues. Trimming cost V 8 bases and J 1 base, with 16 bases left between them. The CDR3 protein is CASSPDMFSYNEQFF. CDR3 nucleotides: TGTGCCAGCAGCCCTGACATGTTTTCCTACAATGAGCAGTTCTTC.

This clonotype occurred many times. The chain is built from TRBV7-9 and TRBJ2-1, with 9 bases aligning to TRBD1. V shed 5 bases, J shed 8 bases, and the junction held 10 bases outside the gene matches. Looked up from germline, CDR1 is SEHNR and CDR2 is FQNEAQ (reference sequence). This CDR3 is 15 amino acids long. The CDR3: CASSPAGQGIDEQFF. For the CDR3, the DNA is TGTGCCAGCAGCCCAGCGGGACAGGGAATCGATGAGCAGTTCTTC.

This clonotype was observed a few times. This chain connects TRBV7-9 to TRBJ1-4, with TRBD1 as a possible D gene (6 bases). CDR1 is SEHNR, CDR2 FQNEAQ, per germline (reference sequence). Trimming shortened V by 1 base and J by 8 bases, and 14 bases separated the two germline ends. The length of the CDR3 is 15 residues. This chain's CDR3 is CASSLVTGPGEKLFF. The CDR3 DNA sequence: TGTGCCAGCAGCTTAGTGACAGGACCAGGGGAAAAACTGTTTTTT.

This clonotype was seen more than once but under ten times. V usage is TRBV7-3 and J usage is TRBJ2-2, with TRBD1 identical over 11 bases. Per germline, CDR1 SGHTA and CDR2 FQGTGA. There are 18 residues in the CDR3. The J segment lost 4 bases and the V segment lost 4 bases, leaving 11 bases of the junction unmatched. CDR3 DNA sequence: TGTGCCAGCAGCTGGGAGACTCCGGGACAGGGGGTCACCGGGGAGCTGTTTTTT. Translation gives CASSWETPGQGVTGELFF. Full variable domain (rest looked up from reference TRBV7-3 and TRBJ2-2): GAGVSQTPSNKVTEKGKYVELRCDPISGHTALYWYRQSLGQGPEFLIYFQGTGAADDSGLPNDRFFAVRPEGSVSTLKIQRTERGDSAVYLCASSWETPGQGVTGELFFGEGSRLTVL.

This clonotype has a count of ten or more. The CDR3 region is CASSGLAGVSNEQFF. The CDR3 DNA reads TGTGCCAGCAGCGGACTAGCGGGGGTGTCGAATGAGCAGTTCTTC. The J gene is TRBJ2-1, the V gene TRBV7-2; 13 nucleotides align to TRBD2. There are 15 residues in the CDR3. CDR1 is SGHTA and CDR2 is FQGNSA in the germline V gene. Trimming cost V 5 bases and J 7 bases; bases outside gene matches: 5.

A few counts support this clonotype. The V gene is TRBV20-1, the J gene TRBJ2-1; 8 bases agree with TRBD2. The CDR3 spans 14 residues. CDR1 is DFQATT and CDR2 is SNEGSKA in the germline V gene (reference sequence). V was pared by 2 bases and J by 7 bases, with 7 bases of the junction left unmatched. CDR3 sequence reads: CSARYPGLANEQFF. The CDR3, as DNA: TGCAGTGCTAGATACCCCGGACTAGCAAATGAGCAGTTCTTC.

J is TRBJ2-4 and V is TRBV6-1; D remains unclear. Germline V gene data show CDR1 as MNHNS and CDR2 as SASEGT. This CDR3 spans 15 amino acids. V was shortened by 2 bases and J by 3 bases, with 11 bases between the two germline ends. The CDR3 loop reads CASSELGVGKNIQYF. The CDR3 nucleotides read TGTGCCAGCAGTGAACTCGGTGTAGGCAAAAACATTCAGTACTTC.

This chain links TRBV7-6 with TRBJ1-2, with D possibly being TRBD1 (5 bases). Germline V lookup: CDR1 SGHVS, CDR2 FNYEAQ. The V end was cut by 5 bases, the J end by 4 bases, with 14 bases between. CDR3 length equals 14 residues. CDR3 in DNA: TGTGCCAGCAGCCCAGACGGGGGTCTCTATGGCTACACCTTC. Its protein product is CASSPDGGLYGYTF. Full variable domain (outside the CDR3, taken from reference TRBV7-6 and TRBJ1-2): GAGVSQSPRYKVTKRGQDVALRCDPISGHVSLYWYRQALGQGPEFLTYFNYEAQQDKSGLPNDRFSAERPEGSISTLTIQRTEQRDSAMYRCASSPDGGLYGYTFGSGTRLTVV.

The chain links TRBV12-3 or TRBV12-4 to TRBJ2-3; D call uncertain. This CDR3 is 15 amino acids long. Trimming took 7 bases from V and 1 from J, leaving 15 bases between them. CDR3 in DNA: TGTGCCAGCACCACCCTTCCCCTAGGCACAGATACGCAGTATTTT. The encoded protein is CASTTLPLGTDTQYF.

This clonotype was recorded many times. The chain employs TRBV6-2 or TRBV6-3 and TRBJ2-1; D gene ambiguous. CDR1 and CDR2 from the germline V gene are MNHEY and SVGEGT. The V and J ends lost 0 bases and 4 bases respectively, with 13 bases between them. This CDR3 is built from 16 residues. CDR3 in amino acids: CASSYSRSGQYNEQFF. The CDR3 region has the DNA TGTGCCAGCAGTTACTCGAGATCCGGCCAGTACAATGAGCAGTTCTTC.

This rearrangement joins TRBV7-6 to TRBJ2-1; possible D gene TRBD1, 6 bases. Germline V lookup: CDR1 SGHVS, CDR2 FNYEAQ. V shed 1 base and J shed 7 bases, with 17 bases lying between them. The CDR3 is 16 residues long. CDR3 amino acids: CASSLEVDRRLNEQFF. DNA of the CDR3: TGTGCCAGCAGCTTAGAAGTCGACAGGAGACTAAATGAGCAGTTCTTC.

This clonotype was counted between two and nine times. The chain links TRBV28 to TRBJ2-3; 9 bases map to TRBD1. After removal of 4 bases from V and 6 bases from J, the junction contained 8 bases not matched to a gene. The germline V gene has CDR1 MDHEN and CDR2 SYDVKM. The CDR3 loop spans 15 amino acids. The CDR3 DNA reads TGTGCCAGCAGTTCGTGGACAGGGGCATCGGATACGCAGTATTTT. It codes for CASSSWTGASDTQYF.

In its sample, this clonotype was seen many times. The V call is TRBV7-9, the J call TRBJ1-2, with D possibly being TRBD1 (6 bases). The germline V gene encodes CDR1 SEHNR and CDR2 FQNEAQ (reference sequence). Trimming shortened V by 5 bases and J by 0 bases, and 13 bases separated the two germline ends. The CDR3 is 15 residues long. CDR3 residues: CASSRGRSTNYGYTF. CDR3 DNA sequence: TGTGCCAGCAGCCGGGGGCGCAGTACTAACTATGGCTACACCTTC.

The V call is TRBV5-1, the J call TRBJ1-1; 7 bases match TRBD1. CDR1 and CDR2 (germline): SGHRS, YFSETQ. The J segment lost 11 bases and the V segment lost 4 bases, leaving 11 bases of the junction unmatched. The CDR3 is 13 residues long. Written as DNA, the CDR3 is TGCGCCAGCAGCCAAGACAGGGCCTCGGTCGCTTTCTTT. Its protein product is CASSQDRASVAFF.

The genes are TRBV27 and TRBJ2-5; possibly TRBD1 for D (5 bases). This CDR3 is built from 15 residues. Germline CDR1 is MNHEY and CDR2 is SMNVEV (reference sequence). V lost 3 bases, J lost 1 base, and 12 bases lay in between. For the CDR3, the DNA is TGTGCCAGCAGTTTGAACAGGAGACTCCAAGAGACCCAGTACTTC. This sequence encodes CASSLNRRLQETQYF.

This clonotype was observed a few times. The CDR3 sequence: CASSRGTGYGYTF. In DNA, the CDR3 is TGTGCCAGCAGTCGCGGGACTGGCTATGGCTACACCTTC. The chain joins TRBV27 to TRBJ1-2, with D tentatively TRBD1 (5 bases). The CDR3 contains 13 residues. Germline CDR1 MNHEY, CDR2 SMNVEV (reference sequence). Trimming took 5 bases from V and 4 from J, leaving 11 bases between them.

CDR3 amino acids: CASGQAGTHYGYTF. In DNA, the CDR3 is TGTGCCAGCGGGCAGGCCGGCACGCACTATGGCTACACCTTC. The rearrangement uses TRBV27 and TRBJ1-2; no reliable D call. The CDR3 runs 14 residues. The V and J ends lost 8 bases and 3 bases respectively, with 16 bases between them. Germline CDR1 and CDR2: MNHEY and SMNVEV (reference sequence).